The 9 T cell receptor beta chains listed next were all sequenced from one sample in a study of vaccination and CD4 T cells after COVID-19. Cultured CD4+ T-cell DNA underwent Oncomine TCR Beta short-read sequencing. TCRdb reprocessed the PCR reads with MiXCR, giving one entry per CDR3 protein. This table has approximately 10,000 distinct CDR3 sequences, around 64% appearing once. Stated treatment: approximately 9-day PBMC culture with coronavirus spike peptide pools or control peptides (ViraFEST assay). Their target antigens are unknown. Sequenced sample: CD4+ T cells from blood, cultured in vitro. These receptors all come from a human donor who had recovered from COVID-19.

This clonotype appeared once. This chain links TRBV4-3 with TRBJ1-5; D gene uncertain. The germline V gene has CDR1 LGHNA and CDR2 YSLEER. This CDR3 contains 13 residues. Trimming cost V 1 base and J 7 bases, with 8 bases left between them. The CDR3 sequence is CASSQGGRQPQHF. DNA of the CDR3: TGCGCCAGCAGCCAAGGAGGCCGGCAGCCCCAGCATTTT.

The CDR3 DNA follows: TGCAGTGCTGGCGGGCCGCTAAACTATGGCTACACCTTC. Its translation: CSAGGPLNYGYTF. V gene TRBV20-1 combines with J gene TRBJ1-2, with unresolved D. Trimming shortened V by 5 bases and J by 2 bases, and 12 bases separated the two germline ends. The CDR3 length is 13 residues. Germline assignment: CDR1 DFQATT and CDR2 SNEGSKA (reference sequence).

This clonotype showed up just once. This chain joins TRBV7-2 and TRBJ2-4, with TRBD1 identical over 8 bases. Trimming cost V 5 bases and J 0 bases; bases outside gene matches: 12. The CDR3 has 18 amino acids. Germline CDR1 SGHTA, CDR2 FQGNSA. This chain's CDR3 is CASSATGARLIAKNIQYF. CDR3 nucleotides: TGTGCCAGCAGCGCGACAGGGGCGAGGTTGATAGCCAAAAACATTCAGTACTTC.

The V gene is TRBV10-3, the J gene TRBJ1-5, with a weak D call TRBD1 (5 bases). Trimming cost V 3 bases and J 6 bases, with 12 bases left between them. This CDR3 has 14 residues. From germline, CDR1 is ENHRY and CDR2 SYGVKD. CDR3: CAISDLAGTQPQHF. The DNA of the CDR3 is TGTGCCATCAGTGATCTTGCAGGGACTCAGCCCCAGCATTTT.

The rearrangement joins TRBV10-3 to TRBJ1-2; 8 positions match TRBD1. CDR3 length: 12 amino acids. Trimming removed 3 bases from V and 8 bases from J; junction bases left unmatched: 2. Germline V CDR1 and CDR2: ENHRY, SYGVKD. CDR3 in DNA: TGTGCCATCAGTGAAGCAGGGGGCGGCTACACCTTC. Amino acids: CAISEAGGGYTF.

The chain employs TRBV29-1 and TRBJ2-7; a weak D match, TRBD1 (6 bases). This CDR3 spans 15 amino acids. V was clipped by 7 bases and J by 5 bases, with 24 bases between them. CDR1 is SQVTM and CDR2 is ANQGSEA in the germline V gene. The CDR3 DNA sequence: TGCAGCGCCTCCAGGGGACGCCCCCAAGGAGACGAGCAGTACTTC. Amino acids: CSASRGRPQGDEQYF.

The chain joins TRBV5-1 to TRBJ1-2; no reliable D call. This CDR3 is 14 amino acids long. The V gene's germline CDR1 is SGHRS and CDR2 YFSETQ. Trimming left V 4 bases short and J 0 bases short, with 10 bases between. The DNA for the CDR3 is TGCGCCAGCAGCCCGGACGGCCCTAACTATGGCTACACCTTC. Its protein product is CASSPDGPNYGYTF.

This chain links TRBV20-1 with TRBJ2-7; TRBD2 matches at 11 bases. With 3 bases clipped from V and 9 bases from J, the junction kept 7 bases outside the gene matches. CDR3 size: 13 residues. CDR1 is DFQATT and CDR2 is SNEGSKA in the germline V gene (reference sequence). This CDR3 reads CSARPTSGSGQYF. CDR3 DNA sequence: TGCAGTGCTAGGCCAACTAGCGGGAGTGGGCAGTACTTC.

This clonotype was recorded only once. V and J are TRBV12-5 and TRBJ1-2; D gene unclear. The V gene lost 0 bases and the J gene lost 6 bases, with 14 bases spanning the gap. CDR1 and CDR2 (germline): LGHNT, FRNRAP. The CDR3 loop spans 15 amino acids. The CDR3 is CASGLVHSVVDGYTF. The CDR3 DNA reads as TGTGCTAGTGGTTTGGTTCATTCGGTGGTGGATGGCTACACCTTC.